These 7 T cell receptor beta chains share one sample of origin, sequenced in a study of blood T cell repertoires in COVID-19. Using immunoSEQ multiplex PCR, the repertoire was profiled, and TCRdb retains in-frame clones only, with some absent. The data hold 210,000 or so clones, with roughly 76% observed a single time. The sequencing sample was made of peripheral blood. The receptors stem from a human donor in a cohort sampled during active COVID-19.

The CDR3 DNA is TGTGCCAGCAGTATACCCGCAGGGTTTCAAGAGACCCAGTACTTC. Protein: CASSIPAGFQETQYF. The rearrangement links TRBV6-2 or TRBV6-3 to TRBJ2-5, with TRBD1 as a possible D gene (5 bases). The CDR3 spans 15 residues. Germline CDR1 is MNHEY and CDR2 is SVGEGT. V was pared by 5 bases and J by 2 bases, with 15 bases between.

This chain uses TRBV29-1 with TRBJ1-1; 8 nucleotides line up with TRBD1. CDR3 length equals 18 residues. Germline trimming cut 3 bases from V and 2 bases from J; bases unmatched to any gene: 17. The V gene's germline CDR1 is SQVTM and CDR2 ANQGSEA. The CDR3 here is CSVEAPMTGTGANTEAFF. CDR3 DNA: TGCAGCGTTGAGGCCCCAATGACCGGGACAGGCGCTAACACTGAAGCTTTCTTT.

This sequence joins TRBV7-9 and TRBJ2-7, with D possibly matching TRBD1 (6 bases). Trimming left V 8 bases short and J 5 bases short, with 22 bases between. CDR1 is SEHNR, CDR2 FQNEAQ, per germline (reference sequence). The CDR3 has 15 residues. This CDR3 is CASVPGDTFKHEQYF. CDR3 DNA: TGTGCCAGCGTCCCTGGGGACACATTTAAGCACGAGCAGTACTTC.

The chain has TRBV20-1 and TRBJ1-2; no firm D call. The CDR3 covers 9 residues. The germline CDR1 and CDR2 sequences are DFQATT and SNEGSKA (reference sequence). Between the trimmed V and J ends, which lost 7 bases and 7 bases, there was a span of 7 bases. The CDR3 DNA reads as TGCAGTGTCGGGTTTGGCTACACCTTC. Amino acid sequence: CSVGFGYTF.

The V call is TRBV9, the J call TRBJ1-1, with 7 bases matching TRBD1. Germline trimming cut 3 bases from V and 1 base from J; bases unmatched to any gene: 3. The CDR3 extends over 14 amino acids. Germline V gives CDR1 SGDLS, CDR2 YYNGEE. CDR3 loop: CASSGRQGNTEAFF. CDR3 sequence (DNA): TGTGCCAGCAGCGGCCGACAGGGGAACACTGAAGCTTTCTTT.

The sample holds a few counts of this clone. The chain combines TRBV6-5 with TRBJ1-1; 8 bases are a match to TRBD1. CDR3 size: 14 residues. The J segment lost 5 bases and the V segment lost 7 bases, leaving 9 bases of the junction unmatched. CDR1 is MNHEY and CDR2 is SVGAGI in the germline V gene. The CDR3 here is CASTRQGKGTEAFF. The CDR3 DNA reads TGTGCCAGCACCCGACAGGGGAAGGGGACTGAAGCTTTCTTT.

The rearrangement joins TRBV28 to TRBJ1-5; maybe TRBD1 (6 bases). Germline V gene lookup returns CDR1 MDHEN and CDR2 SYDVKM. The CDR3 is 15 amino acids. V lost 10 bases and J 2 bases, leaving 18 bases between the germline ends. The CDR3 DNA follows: TGTGCCACCCTGATGGGGGCAGGACGCAATCAGCCCCAGCATTTT. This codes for CATLMGAGRNQPQHF. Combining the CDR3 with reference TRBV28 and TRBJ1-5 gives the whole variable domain DVKVTQSSRYLVKRTGEKVFLECVQDMDHENMFWYRQDPGLGLRLIYFSYDVKMKEKGDIPEGYSVSREKKERFSLILESASTNQTSMYLCATLMGAGRNQPQHFGDGTRLSIL.